This T cell receptor (beta chain) was identified in a study of blood T cell repertoires in COVID-19. V shed 2 bases and J shed 3 bases, with 10 bases lying between them. The CDR3 runs 14 residues. The germline V gene has CDR1 MGHRA and CDR2 YSYEKL. Repertoires were generated with immunoSEQ multiplex PCR, while TCRdb's copy carries only in-frame clones and drops some. This table has 150,000 to 200,000 clones, 80% appearing once. The receptor's source is a man aged 40-50 years who had recovered from COVID-19. This chain joins TRBV4-1 and TRBJ1-1, with D perhaps TRBD1 (5 bases). Sequencing input: PBMCs or T cells enriched from blood (not recorded which). The CDR3 sequence is CASSQPGGHTEAFF. DNA of the CDR3: TGCGCCAGCAGCCAACCCGGGGGTCACACTGAAGCTTTCTTT.